The 3 T cell receptor beta chains given below trace back to one sample, sequenced in a study of CXCR3-negative and CXCR3-positive naive CD8 T cells. Their antigens remain unidentified. Findings and limits, study-wide: Researchers report that CXCR3-positive naive cells carry more hydrophobic TRB CDR3s than CXCR3-negative naive cells.

UMI labels and 5' RACE were used to prepare the TRB cDNA libraries. TCRdb reanalyzed the 5' RACE reads and collapses them to one entry per CDR3 protein, without DNA. The sample holds around 8,400 distinct CDR3 sequences. What was sequenced was naive CXCR3+ CD8+ T cells from blood. Subset in this sample: CD45RO-CCR7+CD27+CD95- naive CD8+ T cells expressing CXCR3 (TNR3+). Receptor source: a human donor in good health. Some clones in this sample may be carry-over from other donors' samples.

The chain is built from TRBV6-2 or TRBV6-3 and TRBJ1-5; TCRdb calls TRBD1, which cannot be checked without DNA. The CDR3 is 13 residues long. CDR1 is MNHEY, CDR2 SVGEGT, per germline. This CDR3 reads CASRPDRDQPQHF.

This clonotype is medium-sized by frequency. CDR3 protein: CASSYTGAYEQYF. This sequence joins TRBV28 and TRBJ2-7; checking the TCRdb D call of TRBD1 is not possible without DNA. This CDR3 region has 13 residues. The germline gives CDR1 MDHEN, CDR2 SYDVKM.

The V and J genes are TRBV5-4 and TRBJ2-3; TCRdb's D call of TRBD1 is untestable without DNA. The CDR3 spans 13 residues. Germline V CDR1 and CDR2: SGHNT, YYREEE (reference sequence). The CDR3 is CASKDSLTDTQYF.